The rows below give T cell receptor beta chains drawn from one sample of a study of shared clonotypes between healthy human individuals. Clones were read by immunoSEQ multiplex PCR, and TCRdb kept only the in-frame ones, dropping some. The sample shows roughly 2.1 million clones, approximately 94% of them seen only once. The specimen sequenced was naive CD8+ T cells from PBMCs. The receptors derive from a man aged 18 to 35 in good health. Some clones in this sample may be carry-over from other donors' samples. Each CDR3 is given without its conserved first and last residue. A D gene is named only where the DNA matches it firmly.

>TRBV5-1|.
ASSLGGPQTTEAF
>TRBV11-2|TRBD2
ASSGPGGRSYNEQF
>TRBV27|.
ASSLKSGPTYEQY
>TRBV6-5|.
ASSLNRFQPQH
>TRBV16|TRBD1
ASSPSHRGGTEAF
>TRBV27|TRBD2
ASSSGSGSYEQY
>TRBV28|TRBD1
ASSPRQGANTEAF
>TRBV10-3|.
AISSSGDGYEQY
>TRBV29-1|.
SVPERGSYGYT
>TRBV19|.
ASSAHPPGAVDQPQH
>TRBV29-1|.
SVDVGVEEGAF
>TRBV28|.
ASSLAAAEQF
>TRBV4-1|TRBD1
ASSQEEEQGHQPQH